This T cell receptor beta chain derives from a study of cytomegalovirus exposure and HLA in healthy donors. Notes on the study in general: There were 150 or so TCR beta chains listed as cytomegalovirus-associated.

In regard to this clone: The antigen remains undetermined.

Trimming took off 3 bases at V and 5 bases at J, with 8 bases between the two ends. From germline, CDR1 is LNHDA and CDR2 SQIVND (reference sequence). This CDR3 contains 12 residues. Amplification used 60 Vbeta primers and 13 Jbeta primers. Measured with immunoSEQ multiplex PCR; TCRdb has only the in-frame clones, and not every one. Counted here are 70,000 to 100,000 clones, 80% occurring once; the ten biggest clones make up 2% to 2.5%. This clonotype was obtained from a man aged 18 to 29 in good health and CMV-seronegative. This chain links TRBV19 with TRBJ2-7; unclear D gene. The sequencing input was PBMCs. Here the CDR3 reads CASSIGQDEQYF. CDR3 nucleotides: TGTGCCAGTAGTATTGGGCAGGACGAGCAGTACTTC.